These T cell receptor beta chains were read from a single sample in a study of shared clonotypes between healthy human individuals. Sequencing used immunoSEQ multiplex PCR; TCRdb keeps in-frame clones, though not all of them. The sample carries roughly 1,100,000 clones, 70% to 80% recorded once. Source material: memory CD4+ T cells sorted from blood. The origin of the receptors is a man between 18 and 35 years old in good health. Both conserved end residues are part of each CDR3. The order of the fields is V gene, D gene, J gene, clone size, CDR3 DNA, CDR3 protein. D genes are given only for firm matches. Only part of the rows carry a size: once, few, many, or a class if the clone is expanded.

v_call: TRBV5-1
d_call: TRBD1
j_call: TRBJ2-7
clone_size: -
cdr3_nt: TGCGCCAGCAGCATCGGGACAGGGTTCGACGAGCAGTACTTC
cdr3_aa: CASSIGTGFDEQYF

v_call: TRBV5-6
d_call: -
j_call: TRBJ2-6
clone_size: -
cdr3_nt: TGTGCCAGCAGCCTAGGGAGAACTGGGGCCAACGTCCTGACTTTC
cdr3_aa: CASSLGRTGANVLTF

v_call: TRBV25-1
d_call: TRBD1
j_call: TRBJ1-6
clone_size: few
cdr3_nt: TGTGCCAGCAGTCCGGGACAGGGGATTAATTCACCCCTCCACTTT
cdr3_aa: CASSPGQGINSPLHF

v_call: TRBV6-5
d_call: -
j_call: TRBJ1-5
clone_size: -
cdr3_nt: TGTGCCAGCAGTTCCCGAGGGGGGGTTAACAATCAGCCCCAGCATTTT
cdr3_aa: CASSSRGGVNNQPQHF

v_call: TRBV19
d_call: TRBD1
j_call: TRBJ1-2
clone_size: -
cdr3_nt: TGTGCCAGTAGGAATAAGGGGGCTGGATCTGGCTACACCTTC
cdr3_aa: CASRNKGAGSGYTF

v_call: TRBV13
d_call: -
j_call: TRBJ2-3
clone_size: few
cdr3_nt: TGTGCCAGCAGTCGCCTAGCGCCGAGCACAGATACGCAGTATTTT
cdr3_aa: CASSRLAPSTDTQYF

v_call: TRBV7-2
d_call: -
j_call: TRBJ1-2
clone_size: -
cdr3_nt: TGTGCCAGCAGCTCCGATCGTGGCTCGAACTATGGCTACACCTTC
cdr3_aa: CASSSDRGSNYGYTF

v_call: TRBV2
d_call: TRBD1
j_call: TRBJ2-5
clone_size: -
cdr3_nt: TGTGCCAGCAGAAACAGGGGCCTTGAAGAGACCCAGTACTTC
cdr3_aa: CASRNRGLEETQYF

v_call: TRBV15
d_call: -
j_call: TRBJ1-2
clone_size: -
cdr3_nt: TGTGCCACCAGCAGAGCGGGGAACTATGGCTACACCTTC
cdr3_aa: CATSRAGNYGYTF

v_call: TRBV7-6
d_call: TRBD2
j_call: TRBJ2-3
clone_size: -
cdr3_nt: TGTGCCAGCAGCTTAGGGTCTAGCGGGGGGTCCAGCACAGATACGCAGTATTTT
cdr3_aa: CASSLGSSGGSSTDTQYF

v_call: TRBV19
d_call: -
j_call: TRBJ1-6
clone_size: -
cdr3_nt: TGTGCCAGTAGTATTCGATCGGGGAATTCACCCCTCCACTTT
cdr3_aa: CASSIRSGNSPLHF

v_call: TRBV27
d_call: -
j_call: TRBJ2-5
clone_size: -
cdr3_nt: TGTGCCAGCAGTCGCTATGGGATTGGCTGGGACCAAGAGACCCAGTACTTC
cdr3_aa: CASSRYGIGWDQETQYF

v_call: TRBV18
d_call: -
j_call: TRBJ1-1
clone_size: -
cdr3_nt: TGTGCCAGCTCACCACCGGGGTCGGTCCGTGTGAACACTGAAGCTTTCTTT
cdr3_aa: CASSPPGSVRVNTEAFF

v_call: TRBV5-6
d_call: -
j_call: TRBJ2-3
clone_size: -
cdr3_nt: TGTGCCAGCAGCTCAGCCCTGTGGGGGAACCGCACAGATACGCAGTATTTT
cdr3_aa: CASSSALWGNRTDTQYF

v_call: TRBV4-1
d_call: TRBD2
j_call: TRBJ2-7
clone_size: -
cdr3_nt: TGCGCCAGCAGCAACCAACTAGCGGGGACCTACGAGCAGTACTTC
cdr3_aa: CASSNQLAGTYEQYF

v_call: TRBV13
d_call: TRBD2
j_call: TRBJ2-7
clone_size: -
cdr3_nt: TGTGCCAGCAGCCCAAGGACTAGCGTAACCTACGAGCAGTACTTC
cdr3_aa: CASSPRTSVTYEQYF

v_call: TRBV5-4
d_call: TRBD2
j_call: TRBJ2-7
clone_size: -
cdr3_nt: TGTGCCAGCAGCTCCGGGACTAGCAACGAGCAGTACTTC
cdr3_aa: CASSSGTSNEQYF

v_call: TRBV30
d_call: -
j_call: TRBJ1-2
clone_size: few
cdr3_nt: TGTGCCTGGAGTGGGAGGGTGGGCTACACCTTC
cdr3_aa: CAWSGRVGYTF

v_call: TRBV9
d_call: TRBD2
j_call: TRBJ2-3
clone_size: -
cdr3_nt: TGTGCCAGCAGCCTCACTAGCGGGTGGGGATCTAGCACAGATACGCAGTATTTT
cdr3_aa: CASSLTSGWGSSTDTQYF

v_call: TRBV2
d_call: -
j_call: TRBJ2-7
clone_size: few
cdr3_nt: TGTGCCATGGGGGGTCCCTACGAGCAGTACTTC
cdr3_aa: CAMGGPYEQYF

v_call: TRBV6-6
d_call: TRBD1
j_call: TRBJ1-5
clone_size: -
cdr3_nt: TGTGCCAGCAGTTCGACAGGGGGTAGAGGGCAGCCCCAGCATTTT
cdr3_aa: CASSSTGGRGQPQHF

v_call: TRBV18
d_call: -
j_call: TRBJ2-3
clone_size: -
cdr3_nt: TGTGCCAGCTCACCGACTAGTCTCACAGATACGCAGTATTTT
cdr3_aa: CASSPTSLTDTQYF

v_call: TRBV6-5
d_call: -
j_call: TRBJ1-2
clone_size: -
cdr3_nt: TGTGCCAGCAGTTACGGGGGGGTCAATGGCTACACCTTC
cdr3_aa: CASSYGGVNGYTF

v_call: TRBV19
d_call: TRBD2
j_call: TRBJ2-1
clone_size: -
cdr3_nt: TGTGCCAGTAGTAGCAGCGGGAGGCGCTACAATGAGCAGTTCTTC
cdr3_aa: CASSSSGRRYNEQFF

v_call: TRBV9
d_call: -
j_call: TRBJ1-3
clone_size: -
cdr3_nt: TGTGCCAGCAGCGTAGATGGGGGAAACACCATATATTTT
cdr3_aa: CASSVDGGNTIYF